This T cell receptor (beta chain) was observed in a study of tumor and adjacent non-tumor tissue in lung cancer. The wider study: Stage I to III disease affected 10 men and roughly 5 women aged about 31 to 85. Samples averaged roughly 4.4 million productive TCRbeta reads each.

This sample's RNA came from whole unsorted tissue. The normal lung tissue was taken more than 3 cm from the tumor edge. Comment on this clonotype: Antigen: not known. An end of the junction differs from the germline gene, which may be a read error.

The study, taken as a whole, reports: In normal lung, the top 100 clones were significantly more dominant than in tumor. Compared with tumor, normal lung showed significantly lower TCR diversity.

TCRbeta libraries were built with three rounds of nested PCR, modified from ARM-PCR. TCRdb reanalysed the multiplex PCR reads using MiXCR and keeps one entry per CDR3 protein. The table lists some 51,000 distinct CDR3 sequences, more than 55% of them singletons. Looked up from germline, CDR1 is SQVTM and CDR2 is ANQGSEA. This CDR3 has 14 residues. The sequence derives from a woman in her 70s with non-small cell lung cancer. The chain employs TRBV29-1 and TRBJ2-1; possible D gene TRBD2, 7 bases. Sequences were obtained from distant non-tumor lung tissue. The chain's CDR3 is CSVRDYKGDNEHVF. The DNA for the CDR3 is TGCAGCGTTCGGGACTACAAGGGGGACAATGAGCATGTCTTC.